Each of the 18 T cell receptor beta chains below was sequenced from the same sample in a study of blood T cell repertoires in COVID-19. The data were produced by immunoSEQ multiplex PCR, yet TCRdb's version contains in-frame clones alone and is incomplete. The table shows some 270,000 clones, with roughly 85% occurring only once. Sequencing was performed on PBMCs or T cells enriched from blood (not recorded which). The source of these receptors is a woman in her twenties or thirties who had recovered from COVID-19.

This sequence joins TRBV7-9 and TRBJ2-7; 13 bases match TRBD2. The length of the CDR3 is 16 residues. V lost 5 bases to trimming and J lost 0 bases; unmatched junction nucleotides: 4. Germline V CDR1 and CDR2: SEHNR, FQNEAQ (reference sequence). The CDR3 loop reads CASSGWTSGSSYEQYF. The CDR3 DNA is TGTGCCAGCAGCGGGTGGACTAGCGGGAGCTCCTACGAGCAGTACTTC.

This clone was detected only a few times. The CDR3 protein is CASSEEGQGAYEQYF. For the CDR3, the DNA is TGTGCCAGCAGTGAAGAGGGACAGGGGGCCTACGAGCAGTACTTC. The V gene is TRBV6-1, the J gene TRBJ2-7; 11 bases match TRBD1. Per the germline V gene, CDR1 is MNHNS and CDR2 is SASEGT. Unmatched junction bases numbered 1, after V lost 1 base and J lost 2 bases. The length of the CDR3 is 15 residues.

The chain joins TRBV20-1 to TRBJ2-7; 8 bases agree with TRBD1. CDR1 is DFQATT and CDR2 is SNEGSKA in the germline V gene (reference sequence). V lost 6 bases, J lost 6 bases, and 1 base stayed unmatched. This CDR3 is built from 10 residues. In DNA, the CDR3 is TGCAGTGCAACAGGGGGCGAGCAGTACTTC. Amino acids: CSATGGEQYF.

This chain connects TRBV6-5 to TRBJ2-7, with TRBD1 matching over 9 bases. Trimming at V came to 8 bases and at J to 2 bases, leaving 1 base not matched to a gene. Germline V gene data show CDR1 as MNHEY and CDR2 as SVGAGI. This CDR3 contains 12 residues. CDR3 protein: CASRQGAYEQYF. CDR3 sequence (DNA): TGTGCCAGCCGACAGGGGGCCTACGAGCAGTACTTC.

V and J are TRBV5-1 and TRBJ1-3, with D perhaps matching TRBD1 (6 bases). The CDR3 has 15 amino acids. The germline V gene encodes CDR1 SGHRS and CDR2 YFSETQ. V was shortened by 2 bases and J by 0 bases, with 9 bases between the two germline ends. This chain's CDR3 is CASSFGQSSGNTIYF. The CDR3 region has the DNA TGCGCCAGCAGCTTCGGACAGAGCTCTGGAAACACCATATATTTT. The whole variable domain, remainder taken from reference TRBV5-1 and TRBJ1-3, is KAGVTQTPRYLIKTRGQQVTLSCSPISGHRSVSWYQQTPGQGLQFLFEYFSETQRNKGNFPGRFSGRQFSNSRSEMNVSTLELGDSALYLCASSFGQSSGNTIYFGEGSWLTVV.

The chain employs TRBV5-1 and TRBJ1-4; TRBD1 aligns across 7 bases. The CDR3 runs to 15 residues. V shed 3 bases, J shed 8 bases, and the junction held 10 bases outside the gene matches. From germline, CDR1 is SGHRS and CDR2 YFSETQ. The CDR3: CASSSLQGWGEKLFF. In DNA form, the CDR3 reads TGCGCCAGCAGCTCCTTACAGGGGTGGGGGGAAAAACTGTTTTTT.

V and J are TRBV19 and TRBJ2-7; the match to TRBD1 covers 7 bases. CDR1 and CDR2 (germline): LNHDA, SQIVND (reference sequence). The V gene end was trimmed by 5 bases and the J gene end by 3 bases; junction bases not matched to a gene: 10. The CDR3 has 15 residues. The DNA of the CDR3 is TGTGCCAGTAGTCCGATGACAGGGTTAGGCTACGAGCAGTACTTC. Its protein is CASSPMTGLGYEQYF.

This chain uses TRBV14 with TRBJ2-7, with TRBD1 matching 9 bases. Germline V gives CDR1 SGHDN, CDR2 FVKESK. The V gene end was trimmed by 1 base and the J gene end by 2 bases; junction bases not matched to a gene: 3. The CDR3 contains 15 residues. CDR3 residues: CASSQGTGAAYEQYF. The CDR3 DNA follows: TGTGCCAGCAGCCAAGGGACAGGGGCAGCCTACGAGCAGTACTTC.

On this clone: This sample includes further DNA sequences coding for the same CDR3. The genes are TRBV30 and TRBJ1-2; 7 nucleotides agree with TRBD1. CDR1 and CDR2 (germline): GTSNPN, SVGIG (reference sequence). V was pared by 3 bases and J by 4 bases, with 5 bases of the junction left unmatched. This CDR3 spans 13 amino acids. CDR3 bases: TGTGCCTGGAGCGCGGACAGGAGCTATGGCTACACCTTC. Its protein product is CAWSADRSYGYTF.

V is TRBV7-8 and J is TRBJ1-3, with D unresolved. This CDR3 is 15 amino acids long. Germline CDR1 SGHVS, CDR2 FQNEAQ. Trimming took off 5 bases at V and 1 base at J, with 12 bases between the two ends. The CDR3 DNA reads TGTGCCAGCAGCCCGAGTGGGAGTTCTGGAAACACCATATATTTT. It yields the protein CASSPSGSSGNTIYF.

This chain uses TRBV11-2 with TRBJ1-1, with D hard to call. V was shortened by 0 bases and J by 2 bases, with 7 bases between the two germline ends. The germline V gene has CDR1 SGHAT and CDR2 FQNNGV. There are 14 residues in the CDR3. CDR3 coding DNA: TGTGCCAGCAGCTTAGATGGAGGAAACACTGAAGCTTTCTTT. Its translation is CASSLDGGNTEAFF.

The CDR3 sequence is CASSRGDTQYF. CDR3 sequence (DNA): TGTGCCAGCAGCCGGGGGGATACGCAGTATTTT. This chain links TRBV5-6 with TRBJ2-3; TRBD2 is a possible D gene (6 bases). V lost 4 bases and J 6 bases, leaving 6 bases between the germline ends. Germline V CDR1 and CDR2: SGHDT, YYEEEE. The CDR3 is made up of 11 amino acids.

The rearrangement uses TRBV29-1 and TRBJ2-3; 7 bases align to TRBD2. The CDR3 runs 15 residues. CDR1 is SQVTM and CDR2 is ANQGSEA in the germline V gene. The J segment lost 3 bases and the V segment lost 3 bases, leaving 9 bases of the junction unmatched. DNA of the CDR3: TGCAGCGTTGAGCCTGGGGGAGGGAGAACAGATACGCAGTATTTT. This codes for CSVEPGGGRTDTQYF.

About this clone itself: Other nucleotide sequences from this sample produce the same CDR3. V gene TRBV5-1 combines with J gene TRBJ2-7; 9 bases agree with TRBD1. The CDR3 consists of 15 residues. V lost 0 bases, J lost 4 bases, and 5 bases stayed unmatched. Germline V gene sequence: CDR1 SGHRS, CDR2 YFSETQ. CDR3 sequence (DNA): TGCGCCAGCAGCTTGGACAGGGGGCTGAGTTACGAGCAGTACTTC. Encoded protein: CASSLDRGLSYEQYF.

This chain connects TRBV7-6 to TRBJ2-7; TRBD1 matches 7 bases. With 2 bases clipped from V and 7 bases from J, the junction kept 11 bases outside the gene matches. CDR3 length: 15 residues. Germline CDR1 reads SGHVS; CDR2 reads FNYEAQ. CDR3 amino acids: CASSLYDRASGEQYF. The DNA of the CDR3 is TGTGCCAGCAGCTTATACGACAGGGCGTCGGGAGAGCAGTACTTC.

The CDR3 DNA is TGTGCCAGCAGTGAAGCTAGCGGGGTTGATACGCAGTATTTT. Translated, it gives CASSEASGVDTQYF. The chain carries TRBV25-1 and TRBJ2-3; 9 nucleotides align to TRBD2. J gave up 6 bases and V 2 bases, and 3 bases lay outside the gene matches. Germline values: CDR1 MGHDK, CDR2 SYGVNS. The CDR3 covers 14 residues.

The rearrangement joins TRBV28 to TRBJ1-2, with TRBD1 matching over 7 bases. Germline CDR1 MDHEN, CDR2 SYDVKM. This CDR3 contains 15 residues. J lost 0 bases, V lost 3 bases, and 4 bases had no gene match. The DNA for the CDR3 is TGTGCCAGCAGTTTCCGGACAGGAGCTAACTATGGCTACACCTTC. Translation: CASSFRTGANYGYTF.

This clone showed up just once. The chain is built from TRBV28 and TRBJ2-7; TRBD1 matches 10 bases. Germline lookup yields CDR1 MDHEN and CDR2 SYDVKM. This CDR3 contains 15 residues. The V segment lost 6 bases and the J segment 3 bases; nucleotides outside the gene matches: 8. CDR3 region: CASSTHGTGDYEQYF. CDR3 in DNA: TGTGCCAGCAGCACCCACGGGACAGGGGACTACGAGCAGTACTTC.